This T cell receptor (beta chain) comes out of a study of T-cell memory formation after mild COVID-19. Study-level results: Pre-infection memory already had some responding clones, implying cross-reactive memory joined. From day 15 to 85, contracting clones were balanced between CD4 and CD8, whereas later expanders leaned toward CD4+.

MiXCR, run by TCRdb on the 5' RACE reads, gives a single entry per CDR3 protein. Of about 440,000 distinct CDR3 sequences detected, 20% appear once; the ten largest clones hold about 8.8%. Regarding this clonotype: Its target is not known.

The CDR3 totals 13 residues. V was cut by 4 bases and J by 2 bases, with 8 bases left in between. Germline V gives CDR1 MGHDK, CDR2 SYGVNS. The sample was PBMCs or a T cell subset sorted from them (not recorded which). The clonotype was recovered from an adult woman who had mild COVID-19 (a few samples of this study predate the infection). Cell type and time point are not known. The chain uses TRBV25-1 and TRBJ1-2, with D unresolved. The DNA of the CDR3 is TGTGCCAGCAGTGTGGCCAGAAACTATGGCTACACCTTC. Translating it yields CASSVARNYGYTF.